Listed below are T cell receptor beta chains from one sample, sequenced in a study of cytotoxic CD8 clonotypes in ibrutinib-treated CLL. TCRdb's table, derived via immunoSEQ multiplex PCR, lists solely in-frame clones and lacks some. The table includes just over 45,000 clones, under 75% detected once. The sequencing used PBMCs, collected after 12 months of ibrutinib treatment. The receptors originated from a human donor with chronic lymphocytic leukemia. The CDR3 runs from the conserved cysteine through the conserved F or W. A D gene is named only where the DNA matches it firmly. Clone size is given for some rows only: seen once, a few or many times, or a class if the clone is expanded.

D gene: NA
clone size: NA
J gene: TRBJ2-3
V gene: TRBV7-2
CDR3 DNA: TGTGCCAGCAGCTTAGCGCATGGGTCCGAGACGCAGTATTTT
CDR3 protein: CASSLAHGSETQYF

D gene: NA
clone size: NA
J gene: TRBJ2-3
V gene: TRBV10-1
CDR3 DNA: TGCGCCAGCAGTGAGGGGGAGCCCTCCACAGATACGCAGTATTTT
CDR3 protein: CASSEGEPSTDTQYF

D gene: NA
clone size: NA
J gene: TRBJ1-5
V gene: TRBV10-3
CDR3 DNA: TGTGCCATCCCATCGGACACTGGGGATTTT
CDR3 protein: CAIPSDTGDF

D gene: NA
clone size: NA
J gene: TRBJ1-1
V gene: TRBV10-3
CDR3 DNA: TGTGCCATCAGGGCAGGGAGCACTGAAGCTTTCTTT
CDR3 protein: CAIRAGSTEAFF

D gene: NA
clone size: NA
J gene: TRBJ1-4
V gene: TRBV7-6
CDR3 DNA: TGTGCCAGCAGCTTAGAGGGCCCCCTTAGTGAAAAACTGTTTTTT
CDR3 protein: CASSLEGPLSEKLFF

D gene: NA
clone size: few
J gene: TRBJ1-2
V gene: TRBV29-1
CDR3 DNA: TGCAGCGGGGGAGACAGGAGAGATGGCTACACCTTC
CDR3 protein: CSGGDRRDGYTF

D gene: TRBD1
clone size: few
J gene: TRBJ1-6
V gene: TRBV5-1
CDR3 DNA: TGCGCCAGCAGCTACGGACAGGGAAGACTGTATAATTCACCCCTCCACTTT
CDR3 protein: CASSYGQGRLYNSPLHF

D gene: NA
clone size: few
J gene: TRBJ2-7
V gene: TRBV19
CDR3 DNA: TGTGCCAGTAGTTCGGGGCCAAACTCCTACGAGCAGTACTTC
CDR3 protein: CASSSGPNSYEQYF

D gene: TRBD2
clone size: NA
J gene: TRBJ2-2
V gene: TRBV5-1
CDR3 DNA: TGCGCCAGCAGCTCTCTTCGACTAGCCCCTTTTTCCGGGGAGCTGTTTTTT
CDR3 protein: CASSSLRLAPFSGELFF

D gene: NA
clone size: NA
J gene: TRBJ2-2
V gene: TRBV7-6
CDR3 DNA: TGTGCCACTACCAGGGTCCCGGAGGGCACCGGGGAGCTGTTTTTT
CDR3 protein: CATTRVPEGTGELFF

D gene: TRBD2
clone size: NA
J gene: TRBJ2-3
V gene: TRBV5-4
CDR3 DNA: TGTGCCAGCAGCCCTCCCGGGGGGGCCACAGATACGCAGTATTTT
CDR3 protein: CASSPPGGATDTQYF

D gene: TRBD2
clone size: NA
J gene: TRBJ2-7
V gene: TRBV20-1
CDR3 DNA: TGCAGTGCGGGTACGGGGGGCGAGCAGTACTTC
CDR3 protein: CSAGTGGEQYF

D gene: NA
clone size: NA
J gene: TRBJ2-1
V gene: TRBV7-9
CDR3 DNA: TGTGCCAGCAGCACCAGGGCAGGGTCCCTCAATGAGCAGTTCTTC
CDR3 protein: CASSTRAGSLNEQFF